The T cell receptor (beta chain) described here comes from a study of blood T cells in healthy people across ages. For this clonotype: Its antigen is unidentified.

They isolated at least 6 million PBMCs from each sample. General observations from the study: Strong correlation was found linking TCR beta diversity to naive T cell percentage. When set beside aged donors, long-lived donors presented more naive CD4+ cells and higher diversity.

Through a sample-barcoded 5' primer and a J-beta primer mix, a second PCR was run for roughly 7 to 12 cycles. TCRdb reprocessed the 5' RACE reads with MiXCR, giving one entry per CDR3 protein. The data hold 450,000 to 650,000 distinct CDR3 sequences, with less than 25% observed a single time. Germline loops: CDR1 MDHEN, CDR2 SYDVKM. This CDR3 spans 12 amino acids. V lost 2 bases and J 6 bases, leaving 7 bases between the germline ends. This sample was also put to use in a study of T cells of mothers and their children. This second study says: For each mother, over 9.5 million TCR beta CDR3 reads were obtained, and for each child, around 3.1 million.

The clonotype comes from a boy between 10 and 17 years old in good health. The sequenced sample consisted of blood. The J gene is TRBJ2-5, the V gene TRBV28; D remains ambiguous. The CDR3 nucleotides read TGTGCCAGCAGTTTAATCAGGCAGACCCAGTACTTC. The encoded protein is CASSLIRQTQYF.